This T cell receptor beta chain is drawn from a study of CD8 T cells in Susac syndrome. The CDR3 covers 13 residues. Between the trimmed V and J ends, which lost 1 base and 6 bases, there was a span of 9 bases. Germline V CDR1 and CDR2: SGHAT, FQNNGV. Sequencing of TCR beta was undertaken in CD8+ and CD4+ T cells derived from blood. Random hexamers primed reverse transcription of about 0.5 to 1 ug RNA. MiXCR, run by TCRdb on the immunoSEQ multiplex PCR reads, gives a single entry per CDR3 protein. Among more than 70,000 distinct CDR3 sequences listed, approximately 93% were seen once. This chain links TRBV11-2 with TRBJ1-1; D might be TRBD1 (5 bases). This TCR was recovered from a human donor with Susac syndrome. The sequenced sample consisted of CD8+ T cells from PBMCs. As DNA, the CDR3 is TGTGCCAGCAGCTTAGGGGCGGGGGCTGAAGCTTTCTTT. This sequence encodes CASSLGAGAEAFF.